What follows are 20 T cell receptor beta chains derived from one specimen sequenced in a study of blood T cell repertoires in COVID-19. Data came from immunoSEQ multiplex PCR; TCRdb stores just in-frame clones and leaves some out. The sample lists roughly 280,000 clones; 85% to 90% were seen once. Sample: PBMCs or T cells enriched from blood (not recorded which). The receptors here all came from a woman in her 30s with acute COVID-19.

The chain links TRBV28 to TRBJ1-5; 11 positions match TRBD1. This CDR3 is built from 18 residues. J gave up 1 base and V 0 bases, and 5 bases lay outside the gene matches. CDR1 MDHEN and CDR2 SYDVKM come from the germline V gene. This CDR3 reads CASSLWGTGGKSNQPQHF. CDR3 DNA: TGTGCCAGCAGTTTATGGGGGACAGGGGGTAAAAGCAATCAGCCCCAGCATTTT.

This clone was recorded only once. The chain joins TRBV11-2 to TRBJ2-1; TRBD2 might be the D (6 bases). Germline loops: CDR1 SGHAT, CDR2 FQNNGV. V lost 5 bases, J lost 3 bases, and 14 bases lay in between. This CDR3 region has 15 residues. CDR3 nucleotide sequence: TGTGCCAGCAGCCCCTCATCGGGAGACTACAATGAGCAGTTCTTC. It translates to CASSPSSGDYNEQFF.

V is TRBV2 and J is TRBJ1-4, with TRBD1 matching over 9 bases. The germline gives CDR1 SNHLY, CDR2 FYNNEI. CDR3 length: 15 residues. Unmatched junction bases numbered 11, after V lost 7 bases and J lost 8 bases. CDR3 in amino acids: CASKAFPGQGEKLFF. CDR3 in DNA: TGTGCCAGCAAAGCCTTCCCGGGACAGGGAGAAAAACTGTTTTTT.

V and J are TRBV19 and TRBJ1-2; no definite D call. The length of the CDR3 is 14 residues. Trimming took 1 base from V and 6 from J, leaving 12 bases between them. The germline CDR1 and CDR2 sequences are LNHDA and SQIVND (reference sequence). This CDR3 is CASSIGGDLDGYTF. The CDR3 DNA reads TGTGCCAGTAGTATAGGCGGAGATCTTGATGGCTACACCTTC.

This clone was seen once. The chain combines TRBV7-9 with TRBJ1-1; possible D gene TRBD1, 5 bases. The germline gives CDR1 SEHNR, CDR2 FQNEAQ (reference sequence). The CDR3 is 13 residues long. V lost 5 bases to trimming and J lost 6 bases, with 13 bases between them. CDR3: CASSLSGGAEAFF. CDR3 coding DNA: TGTGCCAGCAGCCTATCCGGGGGAGCTGAAGCTTTCTTT. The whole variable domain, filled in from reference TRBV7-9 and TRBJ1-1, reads DTGVSQNPRHKITKRGQNVTFRCDPISEHNRLYWYRQTLGQGPEFLTYFQNEAQLEKSRLLSDRFSAERPKGSFSTLEIQRTEQGDSAMYLCASSLSGGAEAFFGQGTRLTVV.

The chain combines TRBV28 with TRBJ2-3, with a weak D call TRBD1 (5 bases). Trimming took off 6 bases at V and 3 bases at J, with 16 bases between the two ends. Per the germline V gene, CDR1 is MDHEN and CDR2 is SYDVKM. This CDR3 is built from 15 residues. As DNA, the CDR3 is TGTGCCAGCAGCACAGGAGTTCAGACAACAGATACGCAGTATTTT. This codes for CASSTGVQTTDTQYF. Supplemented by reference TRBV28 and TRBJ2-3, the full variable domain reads DVKVTQSSRYLVKRTGEKVFLECVQDMDHENMFWYRQDPGLGLRLIYFSYDVKMKEKGDIPEGYSVSREKKERFSLILESASTNQTSMYLCASSTGVQTTDTQYFGPGTRLTVL.

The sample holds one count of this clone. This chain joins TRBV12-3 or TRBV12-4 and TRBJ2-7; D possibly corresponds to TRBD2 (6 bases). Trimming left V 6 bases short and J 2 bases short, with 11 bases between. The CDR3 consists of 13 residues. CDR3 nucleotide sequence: TGTGCCAGCAGGGCGGGACCAGCCTACGAGCAGTACTTC. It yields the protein CASRAGPAYEQYF.

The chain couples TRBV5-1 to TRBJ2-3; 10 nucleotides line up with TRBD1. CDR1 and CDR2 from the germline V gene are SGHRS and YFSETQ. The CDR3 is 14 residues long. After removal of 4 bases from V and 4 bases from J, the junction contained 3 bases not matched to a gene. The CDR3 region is CASSPDRGADTQYF. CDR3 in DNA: TGCGCCAGCAGCCCGGACAGGGGGGCAGATACGCAGTATTTT.

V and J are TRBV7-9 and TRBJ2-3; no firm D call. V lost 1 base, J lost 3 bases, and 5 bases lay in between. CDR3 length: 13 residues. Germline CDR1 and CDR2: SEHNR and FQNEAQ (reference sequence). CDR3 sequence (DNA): TGTGCCAGCAGCTTAGGTCGGACAGATACGCAGTATTTT. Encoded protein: CASSLGRTDTQYF. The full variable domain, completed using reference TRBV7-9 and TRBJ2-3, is DTGVSQNPRHKITKRGQNVTFRCDPISEHNRLYWYRQTLGQGPEFLTYFQNEAQLEKSRLLSDRFSAERPKGSFSTLEIQRTEQGDSAMYLCASSLGRTDTQYFGPGTRLTVL.

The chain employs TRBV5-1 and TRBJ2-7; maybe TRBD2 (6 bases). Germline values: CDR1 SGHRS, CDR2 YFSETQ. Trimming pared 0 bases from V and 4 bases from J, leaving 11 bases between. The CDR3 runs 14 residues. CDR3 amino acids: CASSLASSAYEQYF. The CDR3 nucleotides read TGCGCCAGCAGCTTGGCCTCTAGCGCGTACGAGCAGTACTTC.

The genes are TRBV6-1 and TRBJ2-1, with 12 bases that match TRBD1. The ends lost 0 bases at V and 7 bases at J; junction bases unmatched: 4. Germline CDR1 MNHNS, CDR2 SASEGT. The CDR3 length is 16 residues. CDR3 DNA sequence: TGTGCCAGCAGTGAAGCTGGGACAGGGGGCAAGAATGAGCAGTTCTTC. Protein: CASSEAGTGGKNEQFF.

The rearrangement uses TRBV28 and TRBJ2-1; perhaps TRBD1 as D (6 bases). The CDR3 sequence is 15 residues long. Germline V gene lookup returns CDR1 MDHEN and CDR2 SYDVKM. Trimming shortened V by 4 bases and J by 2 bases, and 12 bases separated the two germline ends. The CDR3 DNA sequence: TGTGCCAGCAGTTCCCTGACAGGCGCCTACAATGAGCAGTTCTTC. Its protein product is CASSSLTGAYNEQFF.

The CDR3 DNA is TGTGCCAGCAGTTTAGCCCCGCATCAGGGGAGCTACGAGCAGTACTTC. Translated: CASSLAPHQGSYEQYF. The chain joins TRBV28 to TRBJ2-7; D is possibly TRBD1 (6 bases). Trimming removed 2 bases at V and 3 bases at J, with 17 bases between. CDR3 length: 16 amino acids. Germline V gene data show CDR1 as MDHEN and CDR2 as SYDVKM. Full variable domain (outside the CDR3, taken from reference TRBV28 and TRBJ2-7): DVKVTQSSRYLVKRTGEKVFLECVQDMDHENMFWYRQDPGLGLRLIYFSYDVKMKEKGDIPEGYSVSREKKERFSLILESASTNQTSMYLCASSLAPHQGSYEQYFGPGTRLTVT.

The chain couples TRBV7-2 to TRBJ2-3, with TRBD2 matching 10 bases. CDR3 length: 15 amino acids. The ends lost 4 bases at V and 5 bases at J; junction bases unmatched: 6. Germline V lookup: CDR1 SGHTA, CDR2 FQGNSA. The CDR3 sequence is CASSSLAGAGDTQYF. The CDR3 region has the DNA TGTGCCAGCAGCTCCCTAGCGGGGGCCGGAGATACGCAGTATTTT.

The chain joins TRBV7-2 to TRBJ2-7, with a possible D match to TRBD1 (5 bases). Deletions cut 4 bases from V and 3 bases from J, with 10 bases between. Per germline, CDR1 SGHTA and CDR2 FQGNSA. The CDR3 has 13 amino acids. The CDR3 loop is CASSSPTVYEQYF. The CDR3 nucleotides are TGTGCCAGCAGCTCGCCGACAGTCTACGAGCAGTACTTC. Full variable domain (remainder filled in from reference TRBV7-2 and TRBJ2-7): GAGVSQSPSNKVTEKGKDVELRCDPISGHTALYWYRQSLGQGLEFLIYFQGNSAPDKSGLPSDRFSAERTGGSVSTLTIQRTQQEDSAVYLCASSSPTVYEQYFGPGTRLTVT.

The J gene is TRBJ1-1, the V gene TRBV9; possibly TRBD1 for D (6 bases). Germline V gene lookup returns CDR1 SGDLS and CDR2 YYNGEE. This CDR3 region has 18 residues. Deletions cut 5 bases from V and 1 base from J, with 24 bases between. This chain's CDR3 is CASSTAHTQGTSNTEAFF. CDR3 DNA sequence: TGTGCCAGCAGTACCGCCCACACACAGGGCACGTCGAACACTGAAGCTTTCTTT.

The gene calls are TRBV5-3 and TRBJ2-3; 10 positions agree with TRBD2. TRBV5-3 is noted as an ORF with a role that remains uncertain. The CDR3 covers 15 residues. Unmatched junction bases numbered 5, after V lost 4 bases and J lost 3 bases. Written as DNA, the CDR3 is TGTGCCAGAAGCATTAGACTAGCGGGTACAGATACGCAGTATTTT. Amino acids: CARSIRLAGTDTQYF.

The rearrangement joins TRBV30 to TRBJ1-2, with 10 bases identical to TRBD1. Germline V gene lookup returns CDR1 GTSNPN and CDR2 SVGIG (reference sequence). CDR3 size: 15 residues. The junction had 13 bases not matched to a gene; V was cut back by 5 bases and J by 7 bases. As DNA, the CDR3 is TGTGCCTGGGATGAGACCGGGACAGGGGCGGGTGGCTACACCTTC. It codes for CAWDETGTGAGGYTF.

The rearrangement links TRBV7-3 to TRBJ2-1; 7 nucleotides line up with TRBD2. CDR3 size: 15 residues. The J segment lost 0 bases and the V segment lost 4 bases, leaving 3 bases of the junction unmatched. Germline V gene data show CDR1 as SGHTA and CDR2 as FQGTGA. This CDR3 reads CASSSTSDSYNEQFF. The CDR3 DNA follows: TGTGCCAGCAGCTCTACTAGCGACTCCTACAATGAGCAGTTCTTC. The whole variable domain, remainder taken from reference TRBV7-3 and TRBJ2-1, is GAGVSQTPSNKVTEKGKYVELRCDPISGHTALYWYRQSLGQGPEFLIYFQGTGAADDSGLPNDRFFAVRPEGSVSTLKIQRTERGDSAVYLCASSSTSDSYNEQFFGPGTRLTVL.

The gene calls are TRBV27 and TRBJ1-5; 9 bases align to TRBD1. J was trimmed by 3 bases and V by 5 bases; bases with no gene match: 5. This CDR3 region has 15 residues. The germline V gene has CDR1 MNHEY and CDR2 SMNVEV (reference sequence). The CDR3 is CASSPGTGNNQPQHF. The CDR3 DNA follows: TGTGCCAGCAGTCCCGGGACAGGGAACAATCAGCCCCAGCATTTT.